This passage covers 26 T cell receptor beta chains from one sample sequenced in a study of CD8+ T cells in alopecia areata. Following extraction, RNA underwent reverse transcription to cDNA, which served as the sequencing template. TCRdb keeps only in-frame clones here, not all; method: immunoSEQ multiplex PCR. Among under 300,000 clones listed, 45% to 70% were seen once. Described treatment: oral pan-JAK inhibitor, 5-10 mg twice daily. The specimen comprised CD4+ T cells sorted from blood, sampled around week 53, from a patient treated with tofacitinib. The receptors were gathered from a human donor with alopecia areata.

This clone was seen only a few times. J is TRBJ2-3 and V is TRBV30, with 7 bases matching TRBD2. This CDR3 is built from 15 residues. Trimming at V came to 1 base and at J to 3 bases, leaving 7 bases not matched to a gene. Looked up from germline, CDR1 is GTSNPN and CDR2 is SVGIG (reference sequence). CDR3 in DNA: TGTGCCTGGAGTGCACGTACGGGGGGAACAGATACGCAGTATTTT. It is translated as CAWSARTGGTDTQYF.

The V and J genes are TRBV5-6 and TRBJ1-4; 8 nucleotides line up with TRBD1. This CDR3 is 15 amino acids long. V lost 4 bases to trimming and J lost 6 bases; unmatched junction nucleotides: 8. CDR1 and CDR2 (germline): SGHDT, YYEEEE. The CDR3 here is CASSRRDRPDEKLFF. CDR3 bases: TGTGCCAGCAGCAGACGGGACAGGCCGGATGAAAAACTGTTTTTT.

J is TRBJ1-2 and V is TRBV9; tentative D call: TRBD1 (5 bases). The CDR3 contains 17 residues. The germline V and J ends were trimmed by 4 bases and 2 bases, with 21 bases remaining between them. Germline V gene lookup returns CDR1 SGDLS and CDR2 YYNGEE. The CDR3 DNA is TGTGCCAGCAGCACCCACCCGGGACTCCAGAGCAACTATGGCTACACCTTC. Amino acids: CASSTHPGLQSNYGYTF.

This rearrangement joins TRBV18 to TRBJ2-7, with D unclear. V dropped 2 bases and J dropped 0 bases, with 11 bases sitting between them. CDR1 and CDR2 from the germline V gene are KGHSH and LQKENI. The CDR3 spans 15 residues. The CDR3: CASSPFRQNSYEQYF. For the CDR3, the DNA is TGTGCCAGCTCACCATTCCGACAAAACTCCTACGAGCAGTACTTC.

The chain employs TRBV30 and TRBJ2-7; 8 nucleotides agree with TRBD2. The CDR3 runs to 12 residues. V gave up 3 bases and J gave up 7 bases; unmatched junction bases: 5. Germline CDR1 and CDR2: GTSNPN and SVGIG (reference sequence). The chain's CDR3 is CAWRRGAGEQYF. The CDR3 DNA sequence: TGTGCCTGGAGGCGGGGGGCGGGAGAGCAGTACTTC.

The chain couples TRBV9 to TRBJ2-1, with TRBD1 as a possible D gene (6 bases). In germline, CDR1 is SGDLS, CDR2 YYNGEE. This CDR3 has 13 amino acids. Trimming took 4 bases from V and 5 from J, leaving 10 bases between them. The CDR3 here is CASSTRDNNEQFF. The CDR3 nucleotides are TGTGCCAGCAGCACCCGGGACAACAATGAGCAGTTCTTC.

The V call is TRBV29-1, the J call TRBJ1-4; no firm D call. CDR1 is SQVTM, CDR2 ANQGSEA, per germline. V lost 7 bases and J 1 base, leaving 7 bases between the germline ends. The CDR3 consists of 12 residues. The CDR3 DNA reads as TGCAGCGGAGGGAGAACTAATGAAAAACTGTTTTTT. Amino acid sequence: CSGGRTNEKLFF.

This clone was observed a few times. The chain links TRBV15 to TRBJ2-5, with TRBD1 identical over 9 bases. The germline V gene encodes CDR1 LNHNV and CDR2 YYDKDF (reference sequence). The CDR3 extends over 16 amino acids. V gave up 5 bases and J gave up 4 bases; unmatched junction bases: 11. CDR3 region: CATSGIPGQGIETQYF. CDR3 nucleotide sequence: TGTGCCACCAGCGGAATTCCGGGACAGGGAATAGAGACCCAGTACTTC. The variable domain in full, with the rest retrieved from reference TRBV15 and TRBJ2-5, is DAMVIQNPRYQVTQFGKPVTLSCSQTLNHNVMYWYQQKSSQAPKLLFHYYDKDFNNEADTPDNFQSRRPNTSFCFLDIRSPGLGDTAMYLCATSGIPGQGIETQYFGPGTRLLVL.

The chain joins TRBV10-3 to TRBJ2-5, with D possibly matching TRBD1 (5 bases). Germline CDR1 reads ENHRY; CDR2 reads SYGVKD. The V end lost 7 bases, the J end lost 6 bases, and 12 bases lay between the germline ends. The CDR3 is made up of 12 amino acids. CDR3 sequence reads: CAIMGQGQTQYF. CDR3 bases: TGTGCCATCATGGGGCAGGGTCAGACCCAGTACTTC.

The rearrangement joins TRBV19 to TRBJ1-5; D possibly corresponds to TRBD1 (6 bases). The CDR3 covers 17 residues. CDR1 LNHDA and CDR2 SQIVND come from the germline V gene (reference sequence). Trimming cost V 1 base and J 0 bases, with 13 bases left between them. The CDR3 region has the DNA TGTGCCAGTAGTATAGTCCCGGACAGATTTAGCAATCAGCCCCAGCATTTT. Its translation is CASSIVPDRFSNQPQHF.

Only a few counts were recorded for this clone. The chain uses TRBV29-1 and TRBJ2-3, with 7 bases fitting TRBD2. The CDR3 totals 13 residues. Germline assignment: CDR1 SQVTM and CDR2 ANQGSEA. V trimming: 4 bases; J trimming: 5 bases; junction bases outside the gene matches: 6. The CDR3 loop is CSVVREGRDTQYF. The CDR3 DNA reads as TGCAGCGTTGTCAGGGAGGGGAGAGATACGCAGTATTTT.

CDR3: CASSRGGRRTPENIQYF. CDR3 DNA sequence: TGCGCCAGCAGCCGTGGAGGGCGTCGGACACCAGAAAACATTCAGTACTTC. The chain is built from TRBV5-1 and TRBJ2-4, with D possibly TRBD2 on 6 matching bases. The ends were cut back, 4 bases at V and 5 bases at J, with 22 bases in the middle. The CDR3 covers 17 residues. Germline values: CDR1 SGHRS, CDR2 YFSETQ.

The chain is built from TRBV29-1 and TRBJ2-2, with TRBD1 identical over 9 bases. The CDR3 loop spans 12 amino acids. The J segment lost 5 bases and the V segment lost 7 bases, leaving 2 bases of the junction unmatched. CDR1 and CDR2 from the germline V gene are SQVTM and ANQGSEA. This CDR3 is CSAGTGTGELFF. As DNA, the CDR3 is TGCAGCGCCGGGACAGGGACCGGGGAGCTGTTTTTT.

In its sample, this clone was seen a few times. The rearrangement uses TRBV29-1 and TRBJ2-2, with TRBD2 matching over 11 bases. Looked up from germline, CDR1 is SQVTM and CDR2 is ANQGSEA. The CDR3 length is 15 residues. V gave up 8 bases and J gave up 5 bases; unmatched junction bases: 10. The CDR3 here is CSPDLAGGLTGELFF. CDR3 bases: TGCAGCCCCGATCTAGCGGGGGGACTGACCGGGGAGCTGTTTTTT.

The chain carries TRBV10-3 and TRBJ2-2; no definite D call. There are 14 residues in the CDR3. Trimming removed 5 bases from V and 6 bases from J, with 13 bases in between. Germline loops: CDR1 ENHRY, CDR2 SYGVKD. The CDR3, as DNA: TGTGCCATCAGTTCAGTGGAGAGACCCGGGGAGCTGTTTTTT. As protein: CAISSVERPGELFF.

The chain is built from TRBV5-5 and TRBJ2-7, with TRBD1 matching over 10 bases. This CDR3 contains 16 residues. V lost 5 bases and J lost 3; bases outside the gene matches: 11. Germline lookup yields CDR1 SGHKS and CDR2 YYEKEE (reference sequence). The CDR3 loop is CASRPGQGIIRYEQYF. CDR3 nucleotide sequence: TGTGCCAGCAGACCGGGACAGGGGATCATCCGCTACGAGCAGTACTTC.

This rearrangement joins TRBV7-2 to TRBJ1-1; D unclear. Deletions cut 3 bases from V and 1 base from J, with 6 bases between. There are 13 residues in the CDR3. The V gene's germline CDR1 is SGHTA and CDR2 FQGNSA. The CDR3 here is CASSFKPNTEAFF. The CDR3 nucleotides are TGTGCCAGCAGCTTTAAGCCGAACACTGAAGCTTTCTTT.

This clone was detected many times. This sample includes further DNA sequences coding for the same CDR3. J is TRBJ1-1 and V is TRBV29-1; no definite D call. CDR3 size: 10 residues. Germline V lookup: CDR1 SQVTM, CDR2 ANQGSEA. V lost 7 bases and J 0 bases, leaving 3 bases between the germline ends. As DNA, the CDR3 is TGCAGCGCGATGAACACTGAAGCTTTCTTT. Amino acid sequence: CSAMNTEAFF.

This clone was counted a few times. The rearrangement joins TRBV10-3 to TRBJ2-7, with no clear D. V lost 3 bases to trimming and J lost 1 base, with 10 bases between them. Germline loops: CDR1 ENHRY, CDR2 SYGVKD. The CDR3 sequence is 14 residues long. The CDR3 coding sequence is TGTGCCATCAGTGATCGAACGGCATCCTACGAGCAGTACTTC. Residues: CAISDRTASYEQYF.

The gene calls are TRBV30 and TRBJ2-2; D is perhaps TRBD1 (5 bases). With 5 bases removed from V and 7 bases from J, the gap between germline ends came to 14 bases. The germline V gene encodes CDR1 GTSNPN and CDR2 SVGIG (reference sequence). This CDR3 has 13 residues. The CDR3 DNA is TGTGCCTGGCATTCAGGGTTCGGCGGGGAGCTGTTTTTT. Its translation: CAWHSGFGGELFF.

V gene TRBV14 combines with J gene TRBJ2-5; D is perhaps TRBD1 or TRBD2 (6 bases each). Germline V gene lookup returns CDR1 SGHDN and CDR2 FVKESK. The CDR3 spans 16 residues. V shed 3 bases and J shed 1 base, with 15 bases lying between them. The CDR3 loop reads CASSQRGGFGQETQYF. The CDR3 nucleotides are TGTGCCAGCAGCCAGAGAGGGGGGTTTGGCCAAGAGACCCAGTACTTC.

This chain links TRBV29-1 with TRBJ2-1; D possibly corresponds to TRBD1 (6 bases). Looked up from germline, CDR1 is SQVTM and CDR2 is ANQGSEA. CDR3 length: 13 amino acids. V lost 6 bases and J 3 bases, leaving 12 bases between the germline ends. The DNA for the CDR3 is TGCAGCGTCGGACCGACAGGCTACAATGAGCAGTTCTTC. As protein: CSVGPTGYNEQFF.

The rearrangement links TRBV6-1 to TRBJ2-1, with 9 bases that match TRBD1. There are 13 residues in the CDR3. Germline values: CDR1 MNHNS, CDR2 SASEGT. After removal of 8 bases from V and 8 bases from J, the junction contained 7 bases not matched to a gene. The CDR3, as DNA: TGTGCCAGCCGACGGGGACAGGGAGATGAGCAGTTCTTC. Its translation: CASRRGQGDEQFF.

Only one count was recorded for this clone. The chain uses TRBV11-2 and TRBJ1-1; tentative D call: TRBD1 (5 bases). Trimming cost V 2 bases and J 7 bases, with 14 bases left between them. CDR1 is SGHAT, CDR2 FQNNGV, per germline. The CDR3 totals 14 residues. The CDR3 coding sequence is TGTGCCAGCAGCTTATCCCAGGGTGGCGGTGAAGCTTTCTTT. Translation: CASSLSQGGGEAFF. The entire variable domain, with the rest obtained from reference TRBV11-2 and TRBJ1-1, is as follows: EAGVAQSPRYKIIEKRQSVAFWCNPISGHATLYWYQQILGQGPKLLIQFQNNGVVDDSQLPKDRFSAERLKGVDSTLKIQPAKLEDSAVYLCASSLSQGGGEAFFGQGTRLTVV.

Note on this clone: Other nucleotide sequences from this sample produce the same CDR3. The J gene is TRBJ1-5, the V gene TRBV29-1; TRBD1 matches at 7 bases. J was trimmed by 1 base and V by 6 bases; bases with no gene match: 3. The CDR3 sequence is 13 residues long. The germline V gene has CDR1 SQVTM and CDR2 ANQGSEA. The CDR3 bases are TGCAGCGTGGCGACAGGGAGCAATCAGCCCCAGCATTTT. Translation: CSVATGSNQPQHF. The full variable domain, completed using reference TRBV29-1 and TRBJ1-5, is SAVISQKPSRDICQRGTSLTIQCQVDSQVTMMFWYRQQPGQSLTLIATANQGSEATYESGFVIDKFPISRPNLTFSTLTVSNMSPEDSSIYLCSVATGSNQPQHFGDGTRLSIL.

This chain links TRBV30 with TRBJ2-3; the D gene could be TRBD1 or TRBD2 (5 bases each). Germline values: CDR1 GTSNPN, CDR2 SVGIG (reference sequence). V was trimmed by 5 bases and J by 2 bases, leaving 14 bases between them. The CDR3 extends over 14 amino acids. As DNA, the CDR3 is TGTGCCTGGGGATTGGTCGGGGCCACAGATACGCAGTATTTT. It encodes CAWGLVGATDTQYF.